This TCR beta chain appears in the sequencing data of a study of CD8 T cells in ankylosing spondylitis (dated by TCRdb to 2016 to 2017). Regarding the research as a whole: The study profiled T cell receptor beta repertoires in healthy donors and ankylosing spondylitis patients to find disease-linked TCR variants. Peripheral blood samples were taken, and synovial fluid was additionally collected from ankylosing spondylitis patients. In total, the full study cohort was made up of over a hundred healthy donors and 25 to 30 ankylosing spondylitis patients. Points the paper makes about the study in general: Some of the motif variants had been reported before in the synovial fluid and blood of reactive arthritis patients, a finding that suggests common disease-initiation mechanisms. A CD8+ phenotype was shown by the disease-linked clones, which were found at relatively low frequencies in peripheral blood. Blood from ankylosing spondylitis patients appeared to be characterized by a TCR beta motif made up of several highly homologous amino acid variants. The disease-linked clones were reported to be significantly enriched in matched synovial fluid samples from ankylosing spondylitis patients.

Reads for this sample came from an Illumina HiSeq 2500. Quantitative 5'-RACE with molecular barcodes was the method used to prepare the TCR beta libraries. Processing in the source paper ran as follows. A new computational method, built on a probabilistic model of VDJ rearrangement, was used to identify disease-linked TCR variants. TCRdb took the public reads, trimmed them with fastp at Q25, ran MiXCR for clone calling and kept in-frame beta chains. Each entry is one CDR3 protein sequence, shown with its most common DNA and genes. TCRdb's processing, not the authors', yielded these V and J calls. Counted in this sample were over 450,000 distinct CDR3 sequences; approximately 11% of them appeared once. The ten largest clones add up to 6.8% of the sample. CDR3 length: 13 amino acids, cysteine to phenylalanine. Just the 39-base CDR3 DNA is kept, in frame starting at base 1. Trimming at the junction amounts to 7 bases on V and 3 bases on J, and the germline ends lie 10 bases apart.

In regard to this clonotype: Its target antigen remains unknown. No clone much larger than this one lies a single base away; base qualities are absent.

The chain employs TRBV12-3 or TRBV12-4 and TRBJ1-5; TRBD1 might be the D gene, on 6 matching bases. The specimen sequenced was blood, either unsorted or a sorted T cell fraction (not recorded which). This sequence originates from a male donor with ankylosing spondylitis. At the DNA level, the sequence is TGTGCCAGCAAAGGGGGGATCAATCAGCCCCAGCATTTT. Translated, it reads CASKGGINQPQHF.